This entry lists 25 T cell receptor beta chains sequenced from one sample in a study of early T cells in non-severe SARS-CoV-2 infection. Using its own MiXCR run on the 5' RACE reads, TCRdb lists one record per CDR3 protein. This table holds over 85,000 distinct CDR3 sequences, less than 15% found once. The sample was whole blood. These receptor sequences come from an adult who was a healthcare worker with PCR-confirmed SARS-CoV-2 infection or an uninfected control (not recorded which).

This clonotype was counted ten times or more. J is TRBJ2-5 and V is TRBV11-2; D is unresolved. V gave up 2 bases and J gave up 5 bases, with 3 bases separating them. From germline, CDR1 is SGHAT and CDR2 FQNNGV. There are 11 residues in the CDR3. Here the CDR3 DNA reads TGTGCCAGCAGCTTAACGGAGACCCAGTACTTC. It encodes CASSLTETQYF.

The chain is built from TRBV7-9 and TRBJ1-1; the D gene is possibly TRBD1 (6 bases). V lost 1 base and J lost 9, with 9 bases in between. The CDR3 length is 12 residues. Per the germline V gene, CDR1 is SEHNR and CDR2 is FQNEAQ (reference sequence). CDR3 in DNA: TGTGCCAGCAGCTTAGGAGGGGGGAAAGCTTTCTTT. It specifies CASSLGGGKAFF.

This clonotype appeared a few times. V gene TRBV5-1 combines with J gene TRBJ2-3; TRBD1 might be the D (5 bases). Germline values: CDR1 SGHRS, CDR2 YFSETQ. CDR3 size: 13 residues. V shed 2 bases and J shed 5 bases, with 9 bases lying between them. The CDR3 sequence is CASSFPGLDTQYF. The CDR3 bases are TGCGCCAGCAGCTTTCCAGGGTTAGATACGCAGTATTTT.

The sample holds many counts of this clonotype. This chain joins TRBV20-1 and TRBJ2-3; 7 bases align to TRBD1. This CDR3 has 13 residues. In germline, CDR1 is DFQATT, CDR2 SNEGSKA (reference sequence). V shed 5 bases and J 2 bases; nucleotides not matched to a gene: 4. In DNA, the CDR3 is TGCAGTGCTGGGGACAGTCTCACAGATACGCAGTATTTT. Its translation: CSAGDSLTDTQYF.

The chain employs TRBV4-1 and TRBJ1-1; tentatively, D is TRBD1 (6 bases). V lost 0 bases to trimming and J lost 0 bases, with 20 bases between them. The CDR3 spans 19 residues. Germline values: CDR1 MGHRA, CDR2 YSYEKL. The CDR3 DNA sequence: TGCGCCAGCAGCCAAGATCCGACAGGAACGCTATCAATGAACACTGAAGCTTTCTTT. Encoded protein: CASSQDPTGTLSMNTEAFF.

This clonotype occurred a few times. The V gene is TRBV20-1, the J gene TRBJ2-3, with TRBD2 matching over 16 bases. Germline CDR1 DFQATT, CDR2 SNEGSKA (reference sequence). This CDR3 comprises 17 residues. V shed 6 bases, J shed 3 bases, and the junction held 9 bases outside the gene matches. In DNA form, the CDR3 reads TGCAGTGCCACGGGACTAGCGGGAGGGAAGGGGACAGATACGCAGTATTTT. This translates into CSATGLAGGKGTDTQYF.

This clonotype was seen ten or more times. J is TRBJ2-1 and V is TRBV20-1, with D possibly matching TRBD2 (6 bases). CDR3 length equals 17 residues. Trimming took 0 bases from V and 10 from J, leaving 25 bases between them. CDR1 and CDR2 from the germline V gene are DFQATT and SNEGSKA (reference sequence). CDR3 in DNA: TGCAGTGCTAGAGATTCCCTAGGAGGGACCCGAGTGATAGAGCAGTTCTTC. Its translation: CSARDSLGGTRVIEQFF.

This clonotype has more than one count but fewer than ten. Here the CDR3 reads CASSQDKVSSGELFF. CDR3 DNA: TGCGCCAGCAGCCAAGATAAAGTCTCCTCCGGGGAGCTGTTTTTT. The V gene is TRBV4-3, the J gene TRBJ2-2; no clear D gene. Germline assignment: CDR1 LGHNA and CDR2 YSLEER. Trimming left V 0 bases short and J 6 bases short, with 11 bases between. CDR3 length equals 15 residues.

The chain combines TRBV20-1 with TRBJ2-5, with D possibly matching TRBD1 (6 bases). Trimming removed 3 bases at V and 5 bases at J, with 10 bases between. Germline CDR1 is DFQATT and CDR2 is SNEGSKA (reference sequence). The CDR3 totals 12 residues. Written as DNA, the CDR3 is TGCAGTGCTAGGGGGGCGCAGGAGACCCAGTACTTC. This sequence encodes CSARGAQETQYF.

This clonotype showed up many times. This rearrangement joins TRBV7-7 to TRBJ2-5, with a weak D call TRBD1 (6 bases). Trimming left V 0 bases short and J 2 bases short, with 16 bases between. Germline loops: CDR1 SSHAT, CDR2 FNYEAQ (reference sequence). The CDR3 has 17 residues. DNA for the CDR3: TGTGCCAGCAGCTTAGCTCCCTGGACAGACACTCAAGAGACCCAGTACTTC. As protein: CASSLAPWTDTQETQYF.

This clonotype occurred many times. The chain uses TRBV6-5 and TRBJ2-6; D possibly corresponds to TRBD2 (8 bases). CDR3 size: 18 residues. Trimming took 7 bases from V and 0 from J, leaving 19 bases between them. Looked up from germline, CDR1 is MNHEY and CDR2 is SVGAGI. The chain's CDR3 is CASKGATSATSGANVLTF. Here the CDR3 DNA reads TGTGCCAGCAAGGGGGCGACTAGCGCAACCTCTGGGGCCAACGTCCTGACTTTC.

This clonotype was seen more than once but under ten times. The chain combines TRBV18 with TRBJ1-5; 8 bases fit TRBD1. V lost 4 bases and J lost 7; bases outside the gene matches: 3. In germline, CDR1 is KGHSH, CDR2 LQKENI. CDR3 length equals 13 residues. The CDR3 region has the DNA TGTGCCAGCTCACTGGACAGGGAACAGCCCCAGCATTTT. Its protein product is CASSLDREQPQHF.

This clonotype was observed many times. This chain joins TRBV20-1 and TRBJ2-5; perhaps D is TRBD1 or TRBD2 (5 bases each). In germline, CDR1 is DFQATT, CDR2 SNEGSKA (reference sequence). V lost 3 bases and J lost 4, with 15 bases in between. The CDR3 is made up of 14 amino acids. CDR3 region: CSARDRDPSETQYF. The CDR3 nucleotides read TGCAGTGCTAGGGACCGGGACCCTTCAGAGACCCAGTACTTC.

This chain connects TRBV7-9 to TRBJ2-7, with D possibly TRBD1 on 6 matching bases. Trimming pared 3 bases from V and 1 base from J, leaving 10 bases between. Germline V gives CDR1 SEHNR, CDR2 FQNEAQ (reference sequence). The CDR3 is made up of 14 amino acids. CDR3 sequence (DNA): TGTGCCAGCAGCTTGACAGGACGTTCCTACGAGCAGTACTTC. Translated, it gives CASSLTGRSYEQYF. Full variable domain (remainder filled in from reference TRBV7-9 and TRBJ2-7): DTGVSQNPRHKITKRGQNVTFRCDPISEHNRLYWYRQTLGQGPEFLTYFQNEAQLEKSRLLSDRFSAERPKGSFSTLEIQRTEQGDSAMYLCASSLTGRSYEQYFGPGTRLTVT.

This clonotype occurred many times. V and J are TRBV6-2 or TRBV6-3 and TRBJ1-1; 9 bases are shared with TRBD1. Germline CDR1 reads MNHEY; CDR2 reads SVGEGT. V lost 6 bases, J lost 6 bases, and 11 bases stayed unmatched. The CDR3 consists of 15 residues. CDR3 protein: CASRRYRGRWAEAFF. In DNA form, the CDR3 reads TGTGCCAGCAGAAGATACAGGGGGCGTTGGGCTGAAGCTTTCTTT.

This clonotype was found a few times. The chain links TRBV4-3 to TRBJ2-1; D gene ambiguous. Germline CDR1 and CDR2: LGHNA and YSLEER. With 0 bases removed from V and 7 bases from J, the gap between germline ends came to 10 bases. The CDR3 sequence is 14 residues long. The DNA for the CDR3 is TGCGCCAGCAGCCAAGAACAGACCAGTAATGAGCAGTTCTTC. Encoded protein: CASSQEQTSNEQFF.

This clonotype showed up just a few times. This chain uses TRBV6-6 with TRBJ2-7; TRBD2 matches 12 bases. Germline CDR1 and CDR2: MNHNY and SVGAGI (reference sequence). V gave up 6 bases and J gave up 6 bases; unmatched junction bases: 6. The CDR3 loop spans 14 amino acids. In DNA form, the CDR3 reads TGTGCCAGCAGCCCTAGCGGGAGGGCCGCCGAGCAGTACTTC. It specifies CASSPSGRAAEQYF.

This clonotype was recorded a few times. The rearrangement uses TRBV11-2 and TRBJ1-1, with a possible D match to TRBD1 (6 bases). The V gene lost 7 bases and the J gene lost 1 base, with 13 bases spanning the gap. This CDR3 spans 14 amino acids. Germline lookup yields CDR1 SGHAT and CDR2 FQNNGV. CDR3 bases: TGTGCCAGCAACATACAGGGCGGGAACACTGAAGCTTTCTTT. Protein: CASNIQGGNTEAFF.

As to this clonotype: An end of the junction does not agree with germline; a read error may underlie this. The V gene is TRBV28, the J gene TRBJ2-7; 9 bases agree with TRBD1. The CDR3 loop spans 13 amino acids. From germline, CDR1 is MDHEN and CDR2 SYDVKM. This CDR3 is CASSLQQGAGSAF. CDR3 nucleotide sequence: TGTGCCAGCAGTTTACAACAGGGGGCTGGGTCGGCTTTC.

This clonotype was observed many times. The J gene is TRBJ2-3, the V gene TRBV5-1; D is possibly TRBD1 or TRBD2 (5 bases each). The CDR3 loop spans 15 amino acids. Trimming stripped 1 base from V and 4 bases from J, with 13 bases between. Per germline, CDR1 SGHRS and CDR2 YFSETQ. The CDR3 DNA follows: TGCGCCAGCAGCTTGTTCGGGGCTTTGTCAGATACGCAGTATTTT. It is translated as CASSLFGALSDTQYF.

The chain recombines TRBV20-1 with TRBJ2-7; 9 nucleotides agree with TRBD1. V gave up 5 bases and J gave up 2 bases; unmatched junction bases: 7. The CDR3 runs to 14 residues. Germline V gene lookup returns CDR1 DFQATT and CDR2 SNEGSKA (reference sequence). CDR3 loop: CSASKQGATYEQYF. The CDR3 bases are TGCAGTGCTTCCAAACAGGGGGCTACCTACGAGCAGTACTTC.

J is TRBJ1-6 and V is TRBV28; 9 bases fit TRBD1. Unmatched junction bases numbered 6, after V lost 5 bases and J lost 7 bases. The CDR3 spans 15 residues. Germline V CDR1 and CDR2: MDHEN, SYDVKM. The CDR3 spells CASSPSGQGNSPLHF. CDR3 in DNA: TGTGCCAGCAGTCCATCGGGACAGGGAAATTCACCCCTCCACTTT.

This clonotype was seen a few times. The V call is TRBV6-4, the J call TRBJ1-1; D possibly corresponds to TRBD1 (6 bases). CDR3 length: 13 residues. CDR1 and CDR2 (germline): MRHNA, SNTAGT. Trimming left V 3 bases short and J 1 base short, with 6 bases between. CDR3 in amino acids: CASSEGGNTEAFF. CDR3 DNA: TGTGCCAGCAGTGAAGGGGGGAACACTGAAGCTTTCTTT.

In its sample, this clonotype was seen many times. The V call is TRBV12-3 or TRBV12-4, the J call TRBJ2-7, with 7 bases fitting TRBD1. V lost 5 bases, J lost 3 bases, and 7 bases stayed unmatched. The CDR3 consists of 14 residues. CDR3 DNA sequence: TGTGCCAGCAGTCCACAGGGGCGGTTCTACGAGCAGTACTTC. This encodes CASSPQGRFYEQYF.

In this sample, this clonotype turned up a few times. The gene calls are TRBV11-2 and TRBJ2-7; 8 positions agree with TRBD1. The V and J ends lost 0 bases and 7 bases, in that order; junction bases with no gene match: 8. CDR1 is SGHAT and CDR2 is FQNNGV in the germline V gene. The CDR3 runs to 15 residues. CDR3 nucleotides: TGTGCCAGCAGCTTAGAGGCAGGGGGCCGACGGGAGCAGTACTTC. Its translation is CASSLEAGGRREQYF.